Listed below are T cell receptor beta chains from one sample, sequenced in a study of tissue T cells after allogeneic stem cell transplantation. Libraries were prepared by immunoSEQ multiplex PCR; TCRdb keeps only in-frame clonotypes and omits some of them. In the table there are 20,000 to 25,000 clones, over 70% of which are singletons. The sample consisted of tissue from the ileum, taken at autopsy. The receptors here all came from an older female donor with lung cancer. Each CDR3 is given with its conserved first and last residue. The D gene is left open where the match is weak. Clone size is given for some rows only: seen once, a few or many times, or a class if the clone is expanded.

V gene	clone size	J gene	D gene	CDR3 DNA	CDR3 protein
TRBV2	.	TRBJ1-1	.	TGTGCCAGCAGTGAGTCAGGGCTCCTGAACACTGAAGCTTTCTTT	CASSESGLLNTEAFF
TRBV5-1	.	TRBJ2-3	TRBD2	TGCGCCAGCAGCTTTAGCGGGGGGTCGTCAGATACGCAGTATTTT	CASSFSGGSSDTQYF
TRBV11-3	.	TRBJ2-7	TRBD1	TGTGCCAGCAGCTTCCGGGACAGGCACACCTACGAGCAGTACTTC	CASSFRDRHTYEQYF
TRBV27	.	TRBJ2-1	.	TGTGCCAGCTGTGACCGGGGCCTCTACAATGAGCAGTTCTTC	CASCDRGLYNEQFF
TRBV11-3	.	TRBJ2-4	.	TGTGCCAGCAGCTTCCGGGGGCGCGGAGACATTCAGTACTTC	CASSFRGRGDIQYF
TRBV5-1	.	TRBJ1-3	.	TGCGCCAGCAGCTTCCTCGGCGAGAGCTCTGGAAACACCATATATTTT	CASSFLGESSGNTIYF
TRBV3-1/TRBV3-2	.	TRBJ1-3	TRBD1	TGTGCCAGCAGCCAGGGACAGCTGGCAGGAAACACCATATATTTT	CASSQGQLAGNTIYF
TRBV23-1	once	TRBJ1-2	.	TGCGCCAGCAGTCAATCGTTTAGCAGTGATGGCTACACCTTC	CASSQSFSSDGYTF
TRBV18	few	TRBJ1-6	.	TGTGCCAGCTCACCTCCAGGGGTAACGTCACCCCTCCACTTT	CASSPPGVTSPLHF
TRBV6-2/TRBV6-3	.	TRBJ2-5	TRBD1	TGTGCCAGCAGTTTTCGACAGGGGGCCTTGGAGACCCAGTACTTC	CASSFRQGALETQYF
TRBV18	.	TRBJ2-3	TRBD2	TGTGCCAGCTCACTACAGAGCGGGGTTCGCACAGATACGCAGTATTTT	CASSLQSGVRTDTQYF
TRBV27	few	TRBJ1-1	.	TGTGCCAGCAGTTCCCTGGGGACTATGAACACTGAAGCTTTCTTT	CASSSLGTMNTEAFF
TRBV7-8	once	TRBJ2-7	.	TGTGCCAGCAGCTCCGTCGGGAACGAGCAGTACTTC	CASSSVGNEQYF
TRBV9	once	TRBJ2-5	.	TGTGCCAGCAGCGTAGGGAATTTACAAGAGACCCAGTACTTC	CASSVGNLQETQYF
TRBV3-1/TRBV3-2	.	TRBJ1-1	TRBD1	TGTGCCAGCAGCCGTCAGGGGGAGGGCACTGAAGCTTTCTTT	CASSRQGEGTEAFF
TRBV6-5	.	TRBJ1-1	.	TGTGCCAGCAGTTACGGCCGGGGGTACGGGAACACTGAAGCTTTCTTT	CASSYGRGYGNTEAFF
TRBV6-5	few	TRBJ2-7	.	TGTGCCAGCACGGAGGGGGCCGAAGGCGAGCAGTACTTC	CASTEGAEGEQYF
TRBV7-2	.	TRBJ1-1	TRBD1	TGTGCCAGCAGCTTAAAGCTGGGACAGGGATCCACTGAAGCTTTCTTT	CASSLKLGQGSTEAFF
TRBV30	.	TRBJ2-5	TRBD2	TGTGCCTGGAGTGTAACCGGGAGGCAATCGGAGACCCAGTACTTC	CAWSVTGRQSETQYF
TRBV6-1	.	TRBJ1-5	.	TGTGCCAGCAGTGAAGCGGGAGTTTTTCGCAATCAGCCCCAGCATTTT	CASSEAGVFRNQPQHF
TRBV2	.	TRBJ1-1	.	TGTGCCAGCAGTTCCGGGGTCAGGAACACTGAAGCTTTCTTT	CASSSGVRNTEAFF
TRBV6-2/TRBV6-3	once	TRBJ2-5	TRBD1	TGTGCCAGCAGCACCGGGACAGTAGAGACCCAGTACTTC	CASSTGTVETQYF
TRBV2	.	TRBJ1-1	TRBD1	TGTGCCAGCAAACAGGGGATAATGAACACTGAAGCTTTCTTT	CASKQGIMNTEAFF
TRBV10-3	.	TRBJ1-5	.	TGTGCCATCAGTGAGGGGACGGGAGCCCATCAGCCCCAGCATTTT	CAISEGTGAHQPQHF
TRBV7-2	few	TRBJ2-3	.	TGTGCCAGCAGCCTAAAGCCGGGATGGGGGGATACGCAGTATTTT	CASSLKPGWGDTQYF
TRBV25-1	.	TRBJ2-3	TRBD2	TGTGCCAGCAGTGCTGGACTAGCGGGATTCCGGGCGACAGATACGCAGTATTTT	CASSAGLAGFRATDTQYF
TRBV5-1	.	TRBJ2-1	.	TGCGCCAGCAGCTTTGACAGTACCTCCTACAATGAGCAGTTCTTC	CASSFDSTSYNEQFF
TRBV12-5	.	TRBJ2-5	.	TGTGCTAGCCGGGGTCAGGGGACGGAGACCCAGTACTTC	CASRGQGTETQYF
TRBV6-1	.	TRBJ2-1	TRBD2	TGTGCCAGCAGTCCGAGCGGGAGTCTCTACAATGAGCAGTTCTTC	CASSPSGSLYNEQFF
TRBV4-1	.	TRBJ1-1	.	TGCGCCAGCAGCCGCGGCCCTCGGACGGATGAAGCTTTCTTT	CASSRGPRTDEAFF
TRBV7-3	.	TRBJ1-6	.	TGTGCCAGCAGCTTAAGAGGGGGTTATTCACCCCTCCACTTT	CASSLRGGYSPLHF
TRBV2	few	TRBJ2-7	.	TGTGCCAGCAGTGACGGATACTCCTACGAGCAGTACTTC	CASSDGYSYEQYF
TRBV2	.	TRBJ2-7	TRBD1	TGTGCCAGCAGTGGGACAGGGATCTACGAGCAGTACTTC	CASSGTGIYEQYF